Below, one T cell receptor (beta chain) is given with its context. Source study methods: Cell counts per sample came from amplifying reference gene primers. Generated by immunoSEQ multiplex PCR, the TCRdb table keeps only in-frame clones and is missing some. That table is the source of V, J and clone size, and D and trimming were worked out from the DNA. This sample has approximately 200,000 clones, with roughly 84% found just once. These data originate in a study of blood T cell repertoires in COVID-19. Recruitment covered about 25 US areas and drew participants whose ages spanned 18 to 89 years. Cohort assignment relied on participant-reported clinical history. Two negative PCRs, clearance, or symptom resolution were required of recovered Cohort 3 donors. Trimming pared 3 bases from V and 4 bases from J, leaving 15 bases between. CDR3 size: 15 residues. Germline assignment: CDR1 LGHDT and CDR2 YNNKEL (reference sequence).

The sequence came from a woman aged 30 to 39 who had recovered from COVID-19. The source material was PBMCs or T cells enriched from blood (not recorded which). The chain links TRBV3-1 (or the pseudogene TRBV3-2) to TRBJ2-5; D is uncertain. The CDR3: CASSHPTSRIETQYF. CDR3 DNA sequence: TGTGCCAGCAGCCACCCCACATCCCGAATAGAGACCCAGTACTTC.